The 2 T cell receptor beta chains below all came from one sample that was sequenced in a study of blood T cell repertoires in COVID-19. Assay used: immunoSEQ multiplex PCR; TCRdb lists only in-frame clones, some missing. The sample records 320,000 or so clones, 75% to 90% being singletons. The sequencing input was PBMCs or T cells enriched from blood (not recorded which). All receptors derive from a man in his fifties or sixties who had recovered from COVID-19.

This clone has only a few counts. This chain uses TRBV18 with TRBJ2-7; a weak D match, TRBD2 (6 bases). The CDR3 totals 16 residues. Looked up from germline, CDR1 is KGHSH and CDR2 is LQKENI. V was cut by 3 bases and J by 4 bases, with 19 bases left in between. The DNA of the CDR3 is TGTGCCAGCTCACCGTCCGTAGGGGCAGGGAGGTACGAGCAGTACTTC. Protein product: CASSPSVGAGRYEQYF.

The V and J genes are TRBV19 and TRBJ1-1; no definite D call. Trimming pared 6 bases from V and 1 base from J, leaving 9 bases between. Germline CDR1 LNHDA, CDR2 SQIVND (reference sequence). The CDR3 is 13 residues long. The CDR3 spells CASRRAPNTEAFF. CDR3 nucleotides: TGTGCCAGTAGGCGGGCACCGAACACTGAAGCTTTCTTT.